These 20 T cell receptor beta chains were sequenced from one sample in a study of long-term antiretroviral therapy in people with HIV. It was version v3.0 of the immunoSEQ assay that was run at survey level. Using immunoSEQ multiplex PCR, the repertoire was profiled, and TCRdb retains in-frame clones only, with some absent. Of around 29,000 clones listed, around nine tenths were seen once; the top ten hold 10% to 15%. Here the sequenced sample was unsorted PBMCs, taken 1.1 years after starting antiretroviral therapy. Receptors were obtained from a man between 18 and 35 years old with HIV.

V gene TRBV7-8 combines with J gene TRBJ2-7, with D possibly called TRBD1 or TRBD2 (5 bases each). V was trimmed by 1 base and J by 3 bases, leaving 13 bases between them. The CDR3 totals 15 residues. CDR1 and CDR2 from the germline V gene are SGHVS and FQNEAQ. CDR3 sequence: CASSLGGTANYEQYF. The CDR3 DNA is TGTGCCAGCAGCTTAGGAGGGACGGCGAACTACGAGCAGTACTTC.

The CDR3 loop reads CASSFRDRGGEQYF. In nucleotides, the CDR3 is TGTGCCAGTAGTTTCCGGGACAGGGGCGGGGAGCAGTACTTC. The rearrangement links TRBV19 to TRBJ2-7, with 10 bases aligning to TRBD1. CDR1 and CDR2 from the germline V gene are LNHDA and SQIVND (reference sequence). J was trimmed by 7 bases and V by 5 bases; bases with no gene match: 8. The CDR3 sequence is 14 residues long.

The CDR3 loop is CASTSGARDIQYF. The CDR3 DNA reads as TGTGCCAGCACCTCAGGGGCTAGGGACATTCAGTACTTC. The chain uses TRBV6-1 and TRBJ2-4; tentative D call: TRBD1 (6 bases). The ends were cut back, 7 bases at V and 8 bases at J, with 15 bases in the middle. Per germline, CDR1 MNHNS and CDR2 SASEGT. The CDR3 has 13 residues.

This chain uses TRBV15 with TRBJ1-3; D may be TRBD1 (5 bases). Germline V gives CDR1 LNHNV, CDR2 YYDKDF (reference sequence). Between the trimmed V and J ends, which lost 6 bases and 1 base, there was a span of 13 bases. CDR3 length: 15 residues. The CDR3 DNA follows: TGTGCCACCAGAGAGGCGGGGGGATCTGGAAACACCATATATTTT. It specifies CATREAGGSGNTIYF.

This rearrangement joins TRBV5-5 to TRBJ1-2; no reliable D call. The length of the CDR3 is 14 residues. Trimming cost V 5 bases and J 1 base, with 12 bases left between them. Germline V CDR1 and CDR2: SGHKS, YYEKEE (reference sequence). The CDR3 loop reads CASRLPAYNYGYTF. In DNA, the CDR3 is TGTGCCAGCAGGCTGCCGGCCTATAACTATGGCTACACCTTC.

This chain uses TRBV27 with TRBJ2-3; D possibly uses TRBD1 or TRBD2 (5 bases each). The CDR3 covers 15 residues. Germline lookup yields CDR1 MNHEY and CDR2 SMNVEV (reference sequence). Between the trimmed V and J ends, which lost 3 bases and 3 bases, there was a span of 13 bases. The CDR3 here is CASSFPGWGTDTQYF. The CDR3 region has the DNA TGTGCCAGCAGTTTTCCCGGTTGGGGGACAGATACGCAGTATTTT.

The chain links TRBV19 to TRBJ2-7; no definite D call. Germline V CDR1 and CDR2: LNHDA, SQIVND (reference sequence). This CDR3 is built from 11 residues. V was clipped by 5 bases and J by 5 bases, with 7 bases between them. The chain's CDR3 is CASSAFHEQYF. Written as DNA, the CDR3 is TGTGCCAGTAGTGCCTTCCACGAGCAGTACTTC.

This chain connects TRBV6-1 to TRBJ1-4; TRBD1 agrees at 8 bases. Germline V gene sequence: CDR1 MNHNS, CDR2 SASEGT. The CDR3 length is 15 residues. Trimming cost V 5 bases and J 3 bases; bases outside gene matches: 5. Here the CDR3 DNA reads TGTGCCAGCAGTATCTGGACAGGGCCTAATGAAAAACTGTTTTTT. Translation: CASSIWTGPNEKLFF.

The V call is TRBV2, the J call TRBJ2-5; 7 nucleotides agree with TRBD1. The ends lost 8 bases at V and 2 bases at J; junction bases unmatched: 8. The CDR3 length is 14 residues. In germline, CDR1 is SNHLY, CDR2 FYNNEI. The CDR3 DNA reads as TGTGCCAGCCTATTCCCGGGACAGCAAGAGACCCAGTACTTC. Amino acid sequence: CASLFPGQQETQYF.

This chain joins TRBV10-3 and TRBJ2-2, with unresolved D. Trimming took off 9 bases at V and 0 bases at J, with 8 bases between the two ends. Germline V gene lookup returns CDR1 ENHRY and CDR2 SYGVKD. This CDR3 comprises 13 residues. The CDR3 is CAIEPANTGELFF. CDR3 coding DNA: TGTGCCATAGAACCCGCGAACACCGGGGAGCTGTTTTTT.

The chain is built from TRBV6-1 and TRBJ1-6; D possibly corresponds to TRBD1 (6 bases). In germline, CDR1 is MNHNS, CDR2 SASEGT. The V end lost 4 bases, the J end lost 0 bases, and 13 bases lay between the germline ends. This CDR3 spans 17 amino acids. The CDR3 here is CASSVSGDHSYNSPLHF. The CDR3 DNA is TGTGCCAGCAGTGTTTCAGGGGACCACTCCTATAATTCACCCCTCCACTTT.

The genes are TRBV5-1 and TRBJ2-1, with D possibly called TRBD1 or TRBD2 (7 bases each). CDR1 is SGHRS and CDR2 is YFSETQ in the germline V gene. The CDR3 loop spans 16 amino acids. The V gene lost 0 bases and the J gene lost 7 bases, with 17 bases spanning the gap. DNA of the CDR3: TGCGCCAGCAGCTTGGCCCAGGGGGGGGCCAGGAATGAGCAGTTCTTC. It codes for CASSLAQGGARNEQFF.

The chain joins TRBV7-9 to TRBJ2-1, with D unclear. The CDR3 runs 15 residues. The ends were cut back, 8 bases at V and 0 bases at J, with 14 bases in the middle. Germline V gene lookup returns CDR1 SEHNR and CDR2 FQNEAQ (reference sequence). The CDR3 protein is CASALDTYSYNEQFF. CDR3 bases: TGTGCCAGCGCATTAGACACGTACTCCTACAATGAGCAGTTCTTC.

The chain combines TRBV4-1 with TRBJ2-5; D is unclear. The length of the CDR3 is 13 residues. Trimming took 6 bases from V and 4 from J, leaving 12 bases between them. Germline CDR1 is MGHRA and CDR2 is YSYEKL. The CDR3 reads CASSLSTGETQYF. CDR3 coding DNA: TGCGCCAGCAGTCTTAGCACGGGAGAGACCCAGTACTTC.

This clone was detected only a few times. At one end, the junction sequence differs from germline, possibly due to a read error. The chain is built from TRBV7-9 and TRBJ2-3; D unclear. The germline V gene has CDR1 SEHNR and CDR2 FQNEAQ (reference sequence). This CDR3 is built from 15 residues. DNA for the CDR3: TGCGCCAGCAGCCAAGACATGGTAGGGACAGATACGCAGTATTTT. This encodes CASSQDMVGTDTQYF.

V gene TRBV5-1 combines with J gene TRBJ2-1; TRBD2 matches 10 bases. The trim removed 4 bases at V and 5 bases at J, leaving 6 bases unmatched. CDR3 length: 15 amino acids. CDR1 and CDR2 from the germline V gene are SGHRS and YFSETQ. The CDR3 DNA follows: TGCGCCAGCAGCCATAAGCGGGGGGGAGACAATGAGCAGTTCTTC. It is translated as CASSHKRGGDNEQFF.

The table lists this clone with a count of one. This chain links TRBV10-3 with TRBJ1-2; D gene unclear. V dropped 10 bases and J dropped 6 bases, with 21 bases sitting between them. The CDR3 totals 14 residues. Germline V gene sequence: CDR1 ENHRY, CDR2 SYGVKD. The CDR3 DNA reads TGTGCCACCGGACCTTACACGGGCGCCGATGGCTACACCTTC. It translates to CATGPYTGADGYTF.

The rearrangement joins TRBV13 to TRBJ2-7, with D perhaps assigned TRBD1 or TRBD2 (5 bases each). The CDR3 sequence is 14 residues long. V was pared by 4 bases and J by 6 bases, with 16 bases between. Germline assignment: CDR1 PRHDT and CDR2 FYEKMQ (reference sequence). This CDR3 is CASSSGTDAGEQYF. CDR3 DNA sequence: TGTGCCAGCAGCTCCGGGACGGACGCGGGCGAGCAGTACTTC. The variable domain in full, with the rest retrieved from reference TRBV13 and TRBJ2-7, is AAGVIQSPRHLIKEKRETATLKCYPIPRHDTVYWYQQGPGQDPQFLISFYEKMQSDKGSIPDRFSAQQFSDYHSELNMSSLELGDSALYFCASSSGTDAGEQYFGPGTRLTVT.

The rearrangement uses TRBV29-1 and TRBJ2-1; D may be TRBD2 (7 bases). CDR3 length: 11 residues. V lost 4 bases, J lost 8 bases, and 9 bases lay in between. Germline-derived CDR1 and CDR2 are SQVTM and ANQGSEA. CDR3 in amino acids: CSVGGGDEQFF. In nucleotides, the CDR3 is TGCAGCGTTGGGGGGGGCGATGAGCAGTTCTTC.

The chain recombines TRBV27 with TRBJ2-5, with a weak D call TRBD2 (6 bases). Germline lookup yields CDR1 MNHEY and CDR2 SMNVEV (reference sequence). There are 16 residues in the CDR3. Trimming removed 5 bases at V and 0 bases at J, with 16 bases between. CDR3: CASSPLGWDYQETQYF. The CDR3 DNA is TGTGCCAGCAGTCCGCTGGGGTGGGACTACCAAGAGACCCAGTACTTC.